The clone carrying this T cell receptor (beta chain) occurred a few times. The sample belongs to a study of blood T cells in healthy people across ages. The second PCR ran about 6 to 12 cycles with a sample-barcoded 5' primer and J-beta primers. One entry per CDR3 protein, called by TCRdb with MiXCR from the 5' RACE reads. The sample records approximately 800,000 distinct CDR3 sequences, about 62% being singletons. Germline V gene sequence: CDR1 SGHTA, CDR2 FQGNSA. Trimming removed 1 base from V and 7 bases from J; junction bases left unmatched: 0. CDR3 length: 12 residues. The chain couples TRBV7-2 to TRBJ1-2; TRBD1 matches at 7 bases. The clonotype comes from a man between 25 and 39 years old in good health. Material: blood. CDR3 nucleotides: TGTGCCAGCAGCTTAGACAGGGGTGGCTACACCTTC. It codes for CASSLDRGGYTF.